This is a list of T cell receptor beta chains from one sample in a study of shared clonotypes between healthy human individuals. Clones were read by immunoSEQ multiplex PCR, and TCRdb kept only the in-frame ones, dropping some. The sample shows 2,500,000 or so clones, roughly 93% of them seen only once. The material sequenced was naive CD4+ T cells from PBMCs. The receptors derive from a man aged 18 to 35 in good health. Some clones in this sample may be carry-over from other donors' samples. Each CDR3 is given without its conserved first and last residue.

V	J	CDR3
TRBV28	TRBJ1-5	ASSPPGQPQH
TRBV2	TRBJ2-3	ASPAEGHTQY
TRBV7-3	TRBJ1-1	ASRRALNTEAF
TRBV28	TRBJ1-1	AIRGAGEAF
TRBV9	TRBJ2-7	ASSVSGESSYEQY
TRBV5-6	TRBJ2-7	ASSLEGVGTVEDEQY
TRBV2	TRBJ2-2	ASSADGGELF
TRBV18	TRBJ2-1	ASSPPLFEGSRGSYNEQF
TRBV2	TRBJ2-2	ASGGLANTGELF
TRBV6-1	TRBJ1-1	ASRGRYTEAF
TRBV9	TRBJ2-7	ASSVAMGAPSNEQY